What follows is one T cell receptor (beta chain) and its context. Its target is unknown. Genomic DNA was employed as the template in profiling TCR beta VDJ and CDR3. MiXCR, applied by TCRdb to the reads, yields one record per CDR3 protein. In the table there are around 200,000 distinct CDR3 sequences, 63% of which are singletons. Patients chosen for sequencing had shown CD8+CD57+ cell expansion by flow cytometry. Sampling of blood occurred while the patients had still received no therapy. These data come from a study of CD8+CD57+ T cells in acquired aplastic anemia. Study-level points and caveats: Both patients and controls carried the same twenty-nine CD8+ CDR3 sequences.

V lost 4 bases, J lost 2 bases, and 12 bases lay in between. The germline CDR1 and CDR2 sequences are DFQATT and SNEGSKA (reference sequence). The CDR3 runs to 14 residues. V is TRBV20-1 and J is TRBJ1-5, with D unresolved. The specimen was sorted CD4+, CD8+, or CD8+CD57+ T cells (not recorded which) from PBMCs. The source is a human donor with aplastic anemia. CDR3 sequence: CSAMTPGGNQPQHF. DNA of the CDR3: TGCAGTGCTATGACCCCCGGAGGCAATCAGCCCCAGCATTTT.